This T cell receptor (beta chain) was identified during a study of identical twins. Study conclusions and caveats: The study based its conclusions on cross-sectional statistical analysis and did not follow the same donors. Carriage of fewer insertions was seen in abundant cord blood beta clonotypes, whereas memory repertoires showed none.

This clonotype came up a few times. The antigen is not known. The CDR3 extends over 16 amino acids. V was trimmed by 5 bases and J by 6 bases, leaving 23 bases between them. Germline CDR1 is SGHVS and CDR2 is FQNEAQ. Template switching supplied a universal primer site; unique molecular identifiers were carried on the cDNA. Via MiXCR, TCRdb re-called the 5' RACE reads, giving one row per CDR3 protein. Found here are around 250,000 distinct CDR3 sequences, approximately 12% of them singletons; the top ten hold approximately 4%. Another study also made use of these data, one on yellow fever vaccine responses in identical twins.

This rearrangement joins TRBV7-8 to TRBJ2-7, with D perhaps matching TRBD1 (6 bases). The sample was memory (CD45RO+) T cells sorted from blood. The TCR originated in a woman between 18 and 30 years old in good health. The CDR3 bases are TGTGCCAGCAGCCCCAGAGTGGGACACCTTCGGGTCGAGCAGTACTTC. This translates into CASSPRVGHLRVEQYF.